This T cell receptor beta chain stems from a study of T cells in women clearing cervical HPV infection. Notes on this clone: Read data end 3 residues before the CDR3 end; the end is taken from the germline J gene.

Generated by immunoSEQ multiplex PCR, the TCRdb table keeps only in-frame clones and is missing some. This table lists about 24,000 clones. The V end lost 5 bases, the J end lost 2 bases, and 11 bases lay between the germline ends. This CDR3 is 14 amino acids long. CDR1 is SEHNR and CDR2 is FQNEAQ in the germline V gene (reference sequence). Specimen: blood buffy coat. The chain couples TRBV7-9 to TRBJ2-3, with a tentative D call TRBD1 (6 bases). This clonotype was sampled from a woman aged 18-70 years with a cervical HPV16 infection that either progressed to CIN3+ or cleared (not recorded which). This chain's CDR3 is CASSRGQPTDTQYF. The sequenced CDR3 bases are TGTGCCAGCAGCCGTGGACAGCCCACAGATACG.